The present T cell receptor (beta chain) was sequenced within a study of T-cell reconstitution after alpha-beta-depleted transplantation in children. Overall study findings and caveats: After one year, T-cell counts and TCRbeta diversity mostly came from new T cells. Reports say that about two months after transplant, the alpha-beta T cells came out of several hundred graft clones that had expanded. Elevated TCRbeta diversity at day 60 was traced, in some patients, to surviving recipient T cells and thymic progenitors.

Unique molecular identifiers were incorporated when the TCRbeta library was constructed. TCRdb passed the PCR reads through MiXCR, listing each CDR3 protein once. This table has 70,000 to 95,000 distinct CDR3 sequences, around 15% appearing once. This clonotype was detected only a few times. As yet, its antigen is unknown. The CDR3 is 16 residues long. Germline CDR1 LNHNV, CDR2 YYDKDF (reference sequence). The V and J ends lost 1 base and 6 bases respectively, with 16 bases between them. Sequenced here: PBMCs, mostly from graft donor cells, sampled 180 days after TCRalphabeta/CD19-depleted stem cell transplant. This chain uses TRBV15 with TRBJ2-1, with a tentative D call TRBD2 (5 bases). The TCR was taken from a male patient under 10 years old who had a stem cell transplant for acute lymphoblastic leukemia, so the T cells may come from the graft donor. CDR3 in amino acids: CATSRGRQPFFNEQFF. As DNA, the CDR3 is TGTGCCACCAGCAGAGGGAGGCAACCCTTTTTCAATGAGCAGTTCTTC.